These 22 T cell receptor beta chains came from one sample sequenced in a study of spatial heterogeneity in lung cancer. Study conclusions and caveats: Mutation counts in tumors were tracked by counts of expanded intratumoral alpha and beta TCRs.

TCRdb redid the calling of the 5' RACE reads with MiXCR, one entry per CDR3 protein. The sample holds 4,000 to 5,000 distinct CDR3 sequences, approximately 6% seen once. Antigen specificity for these receptors is unknown. The time point here: sample taken at primary tumor resection. Sequenced here: lung tumor tissue, sampled at surgery. The receptor source for this set is a male donor with early-stage non-small cell lung cancer.

This clonotype is classed as medium-sized. V is TRBV6-1 and J is TRBJ1-2; D remains unclear. The ends were cut back, 1 base at V and 0 bases at J, with 3 bases in the middle. The CDR3 has 13 residues. Looked up from germline, CDR1 is MNHNS and CDR2 is SASEGT. CDR3: CASSEVSNYGYTF. The CDR3 DNA is TGTGCCAGCAGTGAAGTTTCTAACTATGGCTACACCTTC.

This clonotype qualifies as medium-sized. At one boundary the junction diverges from the germline segment, which might be a read error. V gene TRBV20-1 combines with J gene TRBJ2-5; 7 bases agree with TRBD1. The germline V gene encodes CDR1 DFQATT and CDR2 SNEGSKA (reference sequence). CDR3 length: 15 residues. This CDR3 is CSAREGAPLQETQYF. DNA of the CDR3: TGCAGTGCGAGAGAGGGGGCCCCCTTGCAAGAGACCCAGTACTTC.

This clonotype rates as medium-sized. The chain uses TRBV28 and TRBJ1-1; D gene unclear. Germline loops: CDR1 MDHEN, CDR2 SYDVKM. CDR3 length: 14 amino acids. V was clipped by 3 bases and J by 0 bases, with 8 bases between them. Written as DNA, the CDR3 is TGTGCCAGCAGTTTTTCTCTGATGAACACTGAAGCTTTCTTT. Translating it yields CASSFSLMNTEAFF.

In its sample, this clonotype ranks as medium-sized. This rearrangement joins TRBV29-1 to TRBJ2-4, with 9 bases fitting TRBD2. The length of the CDR3 is 12 residues. The ends lost 6 bases at V and 5 bases at J; junction bases unmatched: 2. In germline, CDR1 is SQVTM, CDR2 ANQGSEA. The CDR3 protein is CSVGLAQNIQYF. The CDR3 DNA sequence: TGCAGCGTAGGACTAGCGCAAAACATTCAGTACTTC.

This clonotype has ten or more counts. The chain is built from TRBV9 and TRBJ2-3; 7 nucleotides match TRBD1. The CDR3 loop spans 14 amino acids. Germline V lookup: CDR1 SGDLS, CDR2 YYNGEE. J gave up 4 bases and V 1 base, and 3 bases lay outside the gene matches. CDR3 sequence reads: CASSVSQGADTQYF. The CDR3 coding sequence is TGTGCCAGCAGCGTATCGCAGGGGGCAGATACGCAGTATTTT.

By frequency in the sample, this clonotype is medium-sized. The chain employs TRBV6-5 and TRBJ2-7, with 8 bases lining up with TRBD1. J gave up 6 bases and V 6 bases, and 7 bases lay outside the gene matches. CDR1 and CDR2 (germline): MNHEY, SVGAGI. CDR3 length equals 13 residues. The CDR3 here is CASSPGQGAEQYF. CDR3 in DNA: TGTGCCAGCAGCCCCGGACAGGGCGCCGAGCAGTACTTC.

This clonotype rates as medium-sized. The J gene is TRBJ1-3, the V gene TRBV7-8; D is possibly TRBD1 (5 bases). The CDR3 spans 14 residues. V was clipped by 3 bases and J by 0 bases, with 6 bases between them. Germline CDR1 reads SGHVS; CDR2 reads FQNEAQ. CDR3 in amino acids: CASSLGTSGNTIYF. DNA of the CDR3: TGTGCCAGCAGCTTGGGGACCTCTGGAAACACCATATATTTT.

This clonotype is categorized as medium-sized (0.01 to 0.1%). The J gene is TRBJ2-1, the V gene TRBV7-2; D assignment may be TRBD1 or TRBD2 (5 bases each). CDR3 size: 14 residues. The ends were cut back, 3 bases at V and 6 bases at J, with 12 bases in the middle. Germline V gives CDR1 SGHTA, CDR2 FQGNSA. This CDR3 reads CASSFGGSSNEQFF. The CDR3 DNA reads TGTGCCAGCAGCTTTGGGGGAAGTTCCAATGAGCAGTTCTTC.

By its share, this clonotype is medium-sized. The chain links TRBV3-1 to TRBJ1-2, with TRBD1 matching over 7 bases. This CDR3 contains 13 residues. Germline V CDR1 and CDR2: LGHDT, YNNKEL (reference sequence). Unmatched junction bases numbered 3, after V lost 2 bases and J lost 6 bases. CDR3 nucleotides: TGTGCCAGCAGCCAACACAGGGGCGATGGCTACACCTTC. Encoded protein: CASSQHRGDGYTF.

By frequency in the sample, this clonotype is medium-sized. The chain combines TRBV7-2 with TRBJ1-4, with TRBD1 matching 7 bases. V lost 2 bases, J lost 6 bases, and 3 bases stayed unmatched. The CDR3 is 14 residues long. CDR1 and CDR2 (germline): SGHTA, FQGNSA. The CDR3 DNA reads TGTGCCAGCAGCTTAACAGGGGCGGATGAAAAACTGTTTTTT. Translated, it gives CASSLTGADEKLFF. The full variable domain, completed using reference TRBV7-2 and TRBJ1-4, is GAGVSQSPSNKVTEKGKDVELRCDPISGHTALYWYRQSLGQGLEFLIYFQGNSAPDKSGLPSDRFSAERTGGSVSTLTIQRTQQEDSAVYLCASSLTGADEKLFFGSGTQLSVL.

This clonotype occurred many times. The rearrangement joins TRBV15 to TRBJ1-2, with TRBD1 identical over 11 bases. Germline V gives CDR1 LNHNV, CDR2 YYDKDF (reference sequence). Unmatched junction bases numbered 4, after V lost 5 bases and J lost 2 bases. CDR3 length equals 15 residues. CDR3 sequence reads: CATSPGTGGNYGYTF. CDR3 sequence (DNA): TGTGCCACCAGCCCCGGGACAGGGGGGAACTATGGCTACACCTTC.

This clonotype is categorized as medium-sized. The V gene is TRBV7-2, the J gene TRBJ2-2; D gene unclear. From germline, CDR1 is SGHTA and CDR2 FQGNSA. The CDR3 runs 14 residues. V dropped 3 bases and J dropped 1 base, with 6 bases sitting between them. The CDR3 DNA follows: TGTGCCAGCAGCTTTTACAGGAACACCGGGGAGCTGTTTTTT. This codes for CASSFYRNTGELFF.

This clonotype is medium-sized (0.01 to 0.1%) within its sample. The genes are TRBV6-2 or TRBV6-3 and TRBJ2-2; D is unclear. Trimming cost V 0 bases and J 0 bases, with 11 bases left between them. The CDR3 is 17 amino acids. Germline values: CDR1 MNHEY, CDR2 SVGEGT. The CDR3 DNA is TGTGCCAGCAGTTACTCCAACAGAGCCTCGAACACCGGGGAGCTGTTTTTT. It codes for CASSYSNRASNTGELFF.

In its sample, this clonotype ranks as medium-sized. This chain connects TRBV20-1 to TRBJ2-7, with D possibly being TRBD1 (5 bases). The CDR3 is 13 residues long. The germline V gene encodes CDR1 DFQATT and CDR2 SNEGSKA (reference sequence). Trimming stripped 0 bases from V and 6 bases from J, with 12 bases between. CDR3 amino acids: CSARDPSGPEQYF. The CDR3 nucleotides read TGCAGTGCTAGAGACCCATCAGGGCCCGAGCAGTACTTC.

This chain links TRBV20-1 with TRBJ2-6, with D hard to call. CDR3 length: 14 amino acids. Germline V gives CDR1 DFQATT, CDR2 SNEGSKA (reference sequence). The ends were cut back, 3 bases at V and 1 base at J, with 7 bases in the middle. CDR3 coding DNA: TGCAGTGCTAGTGGGCCATCTGGGGCCAACGTCCTGACTTTC. Protein: CSASGPSGANVLTF.

By its share, this clonotype is medium-sized. One end of the junction is discordant with germline, which a read error may explain. The chain joins TRBV6-2 or TRBV6-3 to TRBJ2-6; a possible D gene is TRBD2 (7 bases). The CDR3 spans 14 residues. CDR1 and CDR2 from the germline V gene are MNHEY and SVGEGT. The CDR3 loop is CASSLDAGATVLTF. The CDR3 nucleotides read TGTGCCAGCAGTTTGGACGCGGGGGCCACCGTCCTGACTTTC.

By share, this clonotype ranks as medium-sized. V and J are TRBV5-1 and TRBJ1-4; possible D gene TRBD1, 6 bases. Trimming removed 1 base from V and 2 bases from J, with 15 bases in between. This CDR3 is 17 amino acids long. The germline V gene encodes CDR1 SGHRS and CDR2 YFSETQ. CDR3 in DNA: TGCGCCAGCAGCTTGCCCACCCGCCAGGGGACTAATGAAAAACTGTTTTTT. It encodes CASSLPTRQGTNEKLFF.

By share, this clonotype counts as medium-sized (0.01 to 0.1%). The chain couples TRBV14 to TRBJ1-1, with a weak D call TRBD1 (5 bases). Deletions cut 5 bases from V and 4 bases from J, with 17 bases between. Looked up from germline, CDR1 is SGHDN and CDR2 is FVKESK. The CDR3 sequence is 15 residues long. CDR3 protein: CASSSGSGLATEAFF. The CDR3 DNA sequence: TGTGCCAGCAGCTCAGGGTCGGGTTTGGCCACTGAAGCTTTCTTT.

By frequency in the sample, this clonotype is medium-sized. The rearrangement links TRBV29-1 to TRBJ2-3; a weak D match, TRBD1 (6 bases). This CDR3 has 15 residues. Trimming took off 3 bases at V and 5 bases at J, with 18 bases between the two ends. Per germline, CDR1 SQVTM and CDR2 ANQGSEA. The CDR3 DNA reads as TGCAGCGTTGAGGAGTCAGGGGCGAGGATAGATACGCAGTATTTT. Its translation is CSVEESGARIDTQYF.

Many counts were recorded for this clonotype. The V call is TRBV12-3 or TRBV12-4, the J call TRBJ1-1; TRBD1 aligns across 10 bases. This CDR3 is built from 15 residues. V dropped 6 bases and J dropped 1; count of bases not matched to a gene: 5. CDR3 DNA: TGTGCCAGCAGCCTTGGACAGGGGGAGAACACTGAAGCTTTCTTT. This encodes CASSLGQGENTEAFF.

The chain joins TRBV6-6 to TRBJ2-7, with D tentatively TRBD1 (6 bases). The V end was cut by 7 bases, the J end by 7 bases, with 23 bases between. The CDR3 covers 15 residues. Per germline, CDR1 MNHNY and CDR2 SVGAGI (reference sequence). CDR3 DNA: TGTGCCAGCACCGCCTCCCCCCGGGACAAGGCTGAGCAGTACTTC. It codes for CASTASPRDKAEQYF.

This clonotype was seen repeatedly, ten times or more. The genes are TRBV6-1 and TRBJ2-7; no definite D call. Trimming removed 5 bases at V and 1 base at J, with 18 bases between. CDR3 size: 16 residues. Germline V gene sequence: CDR1 MNHNS, CDR2 SASEGT. CDR3 nucleotide sequence: TGTGCCAGCAGTCTCTTCCCGGGCCCCAAATCCTACGAGCAGTACTTC. Translated, it gives CASSLFPGPKSYEQYF.